This TCR beta chain was identified in a study of CD4 T cell repertoires in COVID-19. Whole-study context: Relabeled CFSE-low cells, IL-2-expanded for around nine days, met spikes from other coronaviruses. Notes on the study in general: Suggested intraclonal diversification: top SARS-CoV-2-reactive clonotypes appeared in two or three memory subsets.

CDR1 is KGHSH, CDR2 LQKENI, per germline. This CDR3 is built from 11 residues. The ends were cut back, 1 base at V and 3 bases at J, with 0 bases in the middle. TCRdb's table, derived via immunoSEQ multiplex PCR, lists solely in-frame clones and lacks some. The data hold fewer than 100,000 clones, with about 83% observed a single time. As regards this clone: The antigen is undetermined. Other DNA sequences of this sample code for an identical CDR3.

No culture step preceded sequencing of the ex vivo isolated memory T cells. This receptor was identified in a human donor who had COVID-19. The sample in question was CD4+ T cells from peripheral blood, obtained after recovery from COVID-19. V and J are TRBV18 and TRBJ2-5; the D is unclear. Here the CDR3 DNA reads TGTGCCAGCTCACCACAAGAGACCCAGTACTTC. Its protein is CASSPQETQYF.